Listed here are 27 T cell receptor beta chains from one sample, sequenced in a study of CXCR3-negative and CXCR3-positive naive CD8 T cells. The method, 5' RACE with UMI labels, was used to prepare the TRB cDNA libraries. TCRdb re-called the 5' RACE reads and gives one entry per CDR3 protein, without DNA. The table for this sample gives tens of thousands of distinct CDR3 sequences. Sequencing input: memory CD8+ T cells from blood. The source of these receptors is a human donor in good health. Some clones in this sample may be carry-over from other donors' samples.

V usage is TRBV5-1 and J usage is TRBJ2-7; TCRdb picks TRBD2, but there is no DNA to check that call. The CDR3 loop spans 15 amino acids. Per the germline V gene, CDR1 is SGHRS and CDR2 is YFSETQ. CDR3 residues: CASSLDGREGHEQYF. Full variable domain (missing parts from reference TRBV5-1 and TRBJ2-7): KAGVTQTPRYLIKTRGQQVTLSCSPISGHRSVSWYQQTPGQGLQFLFEYFSETQRNKGNFPGRFSGRQFSNSRSEMNVSTLELGDSALYLCASSLDGREGHEQYFGPGTRLTVT.

The chain carries TRBV6-5 and TRBJ2-7; TCRdb returns TRBD1, unconfirmable since there is no DNA. CDR3 length equals 14 residues. Per germline, CDR1 MNHEY and CDR2 SVGAGI. CDR3 protein: CASSYGGHSYEQYF.

The chain links TRBV5-1 to TRBJ2-5; TCRdb indicates TRBD1, and absent DNA this call remains unverified. CDR1 is SGHRS and CDR2 is YFSETQ in the germline V gene. The CDR3 is made up of 14 amino acids. CDR3 in amino acids: CASSSGTRQETQYF.

This chain uses TRBV20-1 with TRBJ2-5; TCRdb gives TRBD2 as the D gene, but with no DNA this cannot be confirmed. The CDR3 is 16 amino acids. CDR1 is DFQATT, CDR2 SNEGSKA, per germline (reference sequence). This CDR3 is CSARLGLAGDSETQYF.

The J gene is TRBJ2-1, the V gene TRBV7-9; no DNA is available, so the TRBD2 call from TCRdb remains unchecked. This CDR3 comprises 17 residues. Germline lookup yields CDR1 SEHNR and CDR2 FQNEAQ (reference sequence). The CDR3 here is CASSLIASAGGLNEQFF.

The V call is TRBV12-3 or TRBV12-4, the J call TRBJ2-5; TCRdb reports TRBD1, a call that lacks DNA to check it against. The CDR3 loop spans 14 amino acids. CDR3 amino acids: CASSFSGGEETQYF.

The chain joins TRBV2 to TRBJ1-1; TCRdb selects TRBD1, and the lack of DNA leaves this call unchecked. Germline loops: CDR1 SNHLY, CDR2 FYNNEI. This CDR3 is 16 amino acids long. CDR3 protein: CASSERTGTLNTEAFF.

The chain carries TRBV28 and TRBJ2-6. Germline CDR1 and CDR2: MDHEN and SYDVKM. The CDR3 is 13 residues long. The CDR3 reads CASSGSGANVLTF.

This chain connects TRBV14 to TRBJ2-2; the TCRdb D gene call, TRBD1, has no DNA to confirm it. Germline V lookup: CDR1 SGHDN, CDR2 FVKESK. The CDR3 has 16 amino acids. This CDR3 reads CASSQDAWTGTGELFF.

This sequence joins TRBV29-1 and TRBJ2-3; TCRdb calls TRBD1, which cannot be checked without DNA. The CDR3 runs 16 residues. The germline gives CDR1 SQVTM, CDR2 ANQGSEA. CDR3 loop: CSVSLRDRGRLDTQYF.

The V gene is TRBV7-2, the J gene TRBJ2-7. Germline loops: CDR1 SGHTA, CDR2 FQGNSA. The CDR3 is made up of 15 amino acids. Here the CDR3 reads CASSLAWGSSYEQYF.

The V call is TRBV7-8, the J call TRBJ2-3. Germline V gives CDR1 SGHVS, CDR2 FQNEAQ. The length of the CDR3 is 12 residues. CDR3 amino acids: CASSLVVDTQYF. The full variable domain, completed using reference TRBV7-8 and TRBJ2-3, is GAGVSQSPRYKVAKRGQDVALRCDPISGHVSLFWYQQALGQGPEFLTYFQNEAQLDKSGLPSDRFFAERPEGSVSTLKIQRTQQEDSAVYLCASSLVVDTQYFGPGTRLTVL.

The rearrangement uses TRBV27 and TRBJ2-1; TCRdb selects TRBD1, and the lack of DNA leaves this call unchecked. The CDR3 totals 12 residues. Germline V gene sequence: CDR1 MNHEY, CDR2 SMNVEV (reference sequence). CDR3 sequence: CASRRGLYEQFF.

V usage is TRBV7-3 and J usage is TRBJ2-7; there is no DNA to check the TCRdb D call of TRBD1. The CDR3 consists of 14 residues. Germline V gene data show CDR1 as SGHTA and CDR2 as FQGTGA. CDR3 sequence reads: CASSPGHNVYEQYF.

The V call is TRBV4-3, the J call TRBJ2-7; TCRdb selects TRBD1, and the lack of DNA leaves this call unchecked. This CDR3 region has 13 residues. Germline V gene lookup returns CDR1 LGHNA and CDR2 YSLEER. The CDR3 loop is CASSQGTDYEQYF.

The V call is TRBV29-1, the J call TRBJ2-7; TCRdb proposes TRBD1, but this gene call is untestable without DNA. The CDR3 runs 14 residues. Germline loops: CDR1 SQVTM, CDR2 ANQGSEA. The CDR3: CSVEFPGATYEQYF.

The chain joins TRBV2 to TRBJ2-7. The CDR3 consists of 14 residues. Germline V gives CDR1 SNHLY, CDR2 FYNNEI. Here the CDR3 reads CASSGVAGSYEQYF. The variable domain in full, completed from reference TRBV2 and TRBJ2-7, reads EPEVTQTPSHQVTQMGQEVILRCVPISNHLYFYWYRQILGQKVEFLVSFYNNEISEKSEIFDDQFSVERPDGSNFTLKIRSTKLEDSAMYFCASSGVAGSYEQYFGPGTRLTVT.

This rearrangement joins TRBV28 to TRBJ1-1. This CDR3 has 13 amino acids. CDR1 and CDR2 from the germline V gene are MDHEN and SYDVKM. The CDR3 region is CASSLGSPTEAFF.

The chain is built from TRBV4-2 and TRBJ2-1; TCRdb's D gene call, TRBD1, goes unchecked for lack of DNA. Germline CDR1 reads LGHNA; CDR2 reads YNFKEQ. The CDR3 runs to 18 residues. CDR3 residues: CASSQGKRGTAPYNEQFF.

The chain uses TRBV6-5 and TRBJ1-3; with no DNA, the TCRdb D assignment of TRBD1 cannot be verified. CDR1 and CDR2 (germline): MNHEY, SVGAGI. There are 15 residues in the CDR3. Here the CDR3 reads CASTLGTGSGNTIYF.

CDR3 loop: CSVVHAGTYEQYF. The chain couples TRBV29-1 to TRBJ2-7. The CDR3 consists of 13 residues. Germline CDR1 SQVTM, CDR2 ANQGSEA.

This chain uses TRBV7-9 with TRBJ2-6. CDR1 is SEHNR, CDR2 FQNEAQ, per germline (reference sequence). This CDR3 spans 15 amino acids. The CDR3 is CASSSGLAGANVLTF.

The rearrangement uses TRBV4-2 and TRBJ2-3; TCRdb names TRBD2, which stays unverified in the absence of DNA. Looked up from germline, CDR1 is LGHNA and CDR2 is YNFKEQ. This CDR3 region has 19 residues. CDR3: CASSQDRVPGGGATDTQYF.

The genes are TRBV6-5 and TRBJ1-1. Germline loops: CDR1 MNHEY, CDR2 SVGAGI. CDR3 size: 15 residues. CDR3: CASSLAGVETTEAFF.

The CDR3 loop reads CASSQRGLGGELFF. The chain uses TRBV4-1 and TRBJ2-2; with no DNA, the TCRdb D assignment of TRBD1 cannot be verified. The CDR3 has 14 residues. Germline loops: CDR1 MGHRA, CDR2 YSYEKL.

The gene calls are TRBV14 and TRBJ2-3. The CDR3 runs to 13 residues. Germline loops: CDR1 SGHDN, CDR2 FVKESK. The CDR3 protein is CASSQILGDTQYF.

The rearrangement links TRBV12-3 or TRBV12-4 to TRBJ2-1; TCRdb names TRBD1, which stays unverified in the absence of DNA. The CDR3 runs to 16 residues. This CDR3 reads CASSPYRGGLAYEQFF.